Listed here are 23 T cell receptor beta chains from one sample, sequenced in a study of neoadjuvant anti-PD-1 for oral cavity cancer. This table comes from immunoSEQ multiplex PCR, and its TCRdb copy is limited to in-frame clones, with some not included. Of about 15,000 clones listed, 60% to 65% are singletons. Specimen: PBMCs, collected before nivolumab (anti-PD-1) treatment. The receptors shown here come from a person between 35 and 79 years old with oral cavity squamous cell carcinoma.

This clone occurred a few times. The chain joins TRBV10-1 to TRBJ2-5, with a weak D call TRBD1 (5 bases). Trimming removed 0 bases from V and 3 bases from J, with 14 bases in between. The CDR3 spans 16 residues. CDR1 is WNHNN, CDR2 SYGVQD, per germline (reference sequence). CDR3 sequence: CASSESGGRAKETQYF. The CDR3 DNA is TGCGCCAGCAGTGAGTCTGGCGGCAGGGCCAAAGAGACCCAGTACTTC.

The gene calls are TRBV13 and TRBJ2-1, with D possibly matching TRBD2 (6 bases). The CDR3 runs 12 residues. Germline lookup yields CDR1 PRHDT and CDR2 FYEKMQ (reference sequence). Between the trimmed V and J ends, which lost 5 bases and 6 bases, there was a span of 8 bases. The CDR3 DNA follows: TGTGCCAGCAGCCCAGCGGGCAATGAGCAGTTCTTC. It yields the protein CASSPAGNEQFF.

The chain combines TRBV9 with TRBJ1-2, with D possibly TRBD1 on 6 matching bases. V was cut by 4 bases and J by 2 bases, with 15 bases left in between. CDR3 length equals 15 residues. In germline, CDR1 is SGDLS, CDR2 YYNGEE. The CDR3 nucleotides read TGTGCCAGCAGCCCACCACAGGGACTCAACTATGGCTACACCTTC. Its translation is CASSPPQGLNYGYTF. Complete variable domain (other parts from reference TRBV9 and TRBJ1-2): DSGVTQTPKHLITATGQRVTLRCSPRSGDLSVYWYQQSLDQGLQFLIQYYNGEERAKGNILERFSAQQFPDLHSELNLSSLELGDSALYFCASSPPQGLNYGYTFGSGTRLTVV.

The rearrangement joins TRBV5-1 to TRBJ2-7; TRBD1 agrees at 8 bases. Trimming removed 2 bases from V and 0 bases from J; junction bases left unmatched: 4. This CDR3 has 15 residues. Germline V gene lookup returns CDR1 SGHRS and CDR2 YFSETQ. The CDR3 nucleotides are TGCGCCAGCAGCTTTATTACAGGGGGCTCCTACGAGCAGTACTTC. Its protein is CASSFITGGSYEQYF. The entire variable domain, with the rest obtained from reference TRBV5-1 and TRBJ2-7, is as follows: KAGVTQTPRYLIKTRGQQVTLSCSPISGHRSVSWYQQTPGQGLQFLFEYFSETQRNKGNFPGRFSGRQFSNSRSEMNVSTLELGDSALYLCASSFITGGSYEQYFGPGTRLTVT.

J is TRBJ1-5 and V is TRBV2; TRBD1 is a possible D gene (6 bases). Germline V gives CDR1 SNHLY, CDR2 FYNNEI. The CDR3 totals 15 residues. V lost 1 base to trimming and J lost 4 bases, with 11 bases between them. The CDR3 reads CASSEDGQRNQPQHF. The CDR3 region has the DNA TGTGCCAGCAGTGAAGACGGACAGCGTAATCAGCCCCAGCATTTT.

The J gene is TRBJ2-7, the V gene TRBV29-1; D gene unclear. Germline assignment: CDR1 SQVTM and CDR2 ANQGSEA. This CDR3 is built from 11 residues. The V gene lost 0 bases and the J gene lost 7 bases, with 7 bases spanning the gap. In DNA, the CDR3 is TGCAGCGTTGAAGATGTGGGTGAGCAGTACTTC. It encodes CSVEDVGEQYF.

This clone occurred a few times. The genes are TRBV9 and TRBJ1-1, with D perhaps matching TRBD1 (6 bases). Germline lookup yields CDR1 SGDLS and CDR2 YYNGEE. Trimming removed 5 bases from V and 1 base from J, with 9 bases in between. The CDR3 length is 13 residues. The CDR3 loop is CASRAGANTEAFF. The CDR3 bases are TGTGCCAGCAGAGCGGGGGCGAACACTGAAGCTTTCTTT.

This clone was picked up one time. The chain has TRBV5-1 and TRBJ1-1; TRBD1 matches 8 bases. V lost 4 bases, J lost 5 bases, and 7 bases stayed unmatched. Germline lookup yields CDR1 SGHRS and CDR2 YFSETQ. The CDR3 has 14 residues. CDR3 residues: CASSARQGLTEAFF. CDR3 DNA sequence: TGCGCCAGCAGCGCAAGACAGGGGTTAACTGAAGCTTTCTTT.

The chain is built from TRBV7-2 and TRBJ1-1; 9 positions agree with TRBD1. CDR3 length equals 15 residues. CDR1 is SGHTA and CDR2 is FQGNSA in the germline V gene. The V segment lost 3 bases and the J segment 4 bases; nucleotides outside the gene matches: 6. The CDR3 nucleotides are TGTGCCAGCAGCTTGGACAGGGGTTATGGCACTGAAGCTTTCTTT. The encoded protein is CASSLDRGYGTEAFF.

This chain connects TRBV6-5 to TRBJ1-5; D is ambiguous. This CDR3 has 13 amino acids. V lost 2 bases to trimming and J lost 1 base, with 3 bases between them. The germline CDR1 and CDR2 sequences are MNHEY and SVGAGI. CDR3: CASSYDSNQPQHF. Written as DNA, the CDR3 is TGTGCCAGCAGTTACGACAGCAATCAGCCCCAGCATTTT.

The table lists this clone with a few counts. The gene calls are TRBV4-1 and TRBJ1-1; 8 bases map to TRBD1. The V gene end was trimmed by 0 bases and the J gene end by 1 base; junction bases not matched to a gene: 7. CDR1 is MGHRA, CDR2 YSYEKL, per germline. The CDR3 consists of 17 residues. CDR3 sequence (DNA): TGCGCCAGCAGCCAAGATAGGCAGGGGGCTCAGAACACTGAAGCTTTCTTT. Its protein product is CASSQDRQGAQNTEAFF.

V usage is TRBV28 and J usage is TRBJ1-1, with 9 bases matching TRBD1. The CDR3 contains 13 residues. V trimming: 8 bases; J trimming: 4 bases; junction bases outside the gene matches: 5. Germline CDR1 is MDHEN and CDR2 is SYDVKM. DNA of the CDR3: TGTGCCAGCGCCCGGGACAGGGTCACTGAAGCTTTCTTT. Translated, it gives CASARDRVTEAFF.

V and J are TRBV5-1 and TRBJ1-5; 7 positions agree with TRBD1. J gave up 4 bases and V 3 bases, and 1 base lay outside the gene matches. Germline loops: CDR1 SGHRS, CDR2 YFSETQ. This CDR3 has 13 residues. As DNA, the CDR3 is TGCGCCAGCAGCTCGGACAGGAATCAGCCCCAGCATTTT. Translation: CASSSDRNQPQHF.

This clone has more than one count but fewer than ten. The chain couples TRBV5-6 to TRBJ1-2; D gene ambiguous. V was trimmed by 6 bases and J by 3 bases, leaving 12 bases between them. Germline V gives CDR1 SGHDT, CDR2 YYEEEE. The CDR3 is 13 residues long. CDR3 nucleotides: TGTGCCAGCAACAAAGACTCCTACTATGGCTACACCTTC. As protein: CASNKDSYYGYTF.

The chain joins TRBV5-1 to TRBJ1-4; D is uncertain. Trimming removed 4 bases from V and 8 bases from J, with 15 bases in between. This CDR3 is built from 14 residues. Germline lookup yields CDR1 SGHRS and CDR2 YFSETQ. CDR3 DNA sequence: TGCGCCAGCAGCCCGGACCCTAGGAAGGAAAAACTGTTTTTT. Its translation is CASSPDPRKEKLFF. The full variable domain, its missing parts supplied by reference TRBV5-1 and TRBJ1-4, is KAGVTQTPRYLIKTRGQQVTLSCSPISGHRSVSWYQQTPGQGLQFLFEYFSETQRNKGNFPGRFSGRQFSNSRSEMNVSTLELGDSALYLCASSPDPRKEKLFFGSGTQLSVL.

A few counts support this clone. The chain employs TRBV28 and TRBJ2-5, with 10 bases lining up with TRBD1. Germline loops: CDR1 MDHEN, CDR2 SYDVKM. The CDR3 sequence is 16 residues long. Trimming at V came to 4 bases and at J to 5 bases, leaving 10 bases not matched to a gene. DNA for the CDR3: TGTGCCAGCAGTTCCGGGGGCGGGACAGGGGACGAGACCCAGTACTTC. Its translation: CASSSGGGTGDETQYF.

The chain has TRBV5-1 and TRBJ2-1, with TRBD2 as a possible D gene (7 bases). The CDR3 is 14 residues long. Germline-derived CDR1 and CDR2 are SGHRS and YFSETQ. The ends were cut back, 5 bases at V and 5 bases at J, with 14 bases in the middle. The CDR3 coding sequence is TGCGCCAGCAGGGGGGCTAGCGGCAACAATGAGCAGTTCTTC. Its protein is CASRGASGNNEQFF.

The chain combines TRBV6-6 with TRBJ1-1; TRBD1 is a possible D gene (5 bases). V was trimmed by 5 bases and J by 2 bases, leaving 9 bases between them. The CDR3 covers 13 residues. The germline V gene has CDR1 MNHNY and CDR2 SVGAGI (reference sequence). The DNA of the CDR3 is TGTGCCAGCAGTACGACAGAAAACACTGAAGCTTTCTTT. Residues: CASSTTENTEAFF.

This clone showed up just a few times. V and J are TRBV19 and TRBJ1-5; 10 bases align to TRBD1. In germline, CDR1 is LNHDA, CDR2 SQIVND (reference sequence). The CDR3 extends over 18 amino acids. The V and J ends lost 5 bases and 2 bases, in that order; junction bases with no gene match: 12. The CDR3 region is CASSPRTGGRGRNQPQHF. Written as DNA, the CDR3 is TGTGCCAGTAGTCCTCGGACAGGGGGTAGGGGACGCAATCAGCCCCAGCATTTT.

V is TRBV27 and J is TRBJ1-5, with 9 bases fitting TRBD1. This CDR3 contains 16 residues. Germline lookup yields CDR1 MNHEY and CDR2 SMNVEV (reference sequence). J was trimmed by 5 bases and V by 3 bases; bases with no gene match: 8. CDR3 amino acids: CASSFGTGLGHQPQHF. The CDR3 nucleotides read TGTGCCAGCAGTTTCGGGACAGGGCTAGGGCATCAGCCCCAGCATTTT.

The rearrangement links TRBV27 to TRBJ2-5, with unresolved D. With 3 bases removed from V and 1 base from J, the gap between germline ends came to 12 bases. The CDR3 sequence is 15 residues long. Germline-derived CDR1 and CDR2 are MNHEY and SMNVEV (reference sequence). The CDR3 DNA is TGTGCCAGCAGTTTTACGGCAGCCTTCCAAGAGACCCAGTACTTC. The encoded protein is CASSFTAAFQETQYF.

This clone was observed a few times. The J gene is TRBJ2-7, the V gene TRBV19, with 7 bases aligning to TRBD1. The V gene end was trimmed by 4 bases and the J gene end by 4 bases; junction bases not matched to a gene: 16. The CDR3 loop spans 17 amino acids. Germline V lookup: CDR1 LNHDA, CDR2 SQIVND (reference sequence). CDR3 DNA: TGTGCCAGTAGTAGCCTCGGGACAGACTCAGGGTCTTACGAGCAGTACTTC. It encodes CASSSLGTDSGSYEQYF. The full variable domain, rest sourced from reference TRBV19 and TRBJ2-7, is DGGITQSPKYLFRKEGQNVTLSCEQNLNHDAMYWYRQDPGQGLRLIYYSQIVNDFQKGDIAEGYSVSREKKESFPLTVTSAQKNPTAFYLCASSSLGTDSGSYEQYFGPGTRLTVT.

The CDR3 bases are TGTGCCAGCAGTAAGACGGGTGGCTACACCTTC. The encoded protein is CASSKTGGYTF. The J gene is TRBJ1-2, the V gene TRBV28; unclear D gene. Germline CDR1 MDHEN, CDR2 SYDVKM. Trimming shortened V by 5 bases and J by 7 bases, and 8 bases separated the two germline ends. The CDR3 consists of 11 residues.